The rows below give T cell receptor beta chains drawn from one sample of a study of multiple sclerosis patients with progressive multifocal leukoencephalopathy. Assay used: immunoSEQ multiplex PCR; TCRdb lists only in-frame clones, some missing. The top ten clones hold 9.5% to 15% of a sample with tens of thousands of clones, 75% to 90% of them seen once. Sequenced material: PBMCs, taken from a patient treated with natalizumab. Receptors were obtained from a woman between 25 and 40 years old with progressive multifocal leukoencephalopathy. Each CDR3 is given with its conserved first and last residue. A D gene is named only where the DNA matches it firmly. A clone size is listed for some rows: how often the clone was seen (once, few, many), or a class if it is expanded.

v_call: TRBV7-2; d_call: NA; clone_size: NA; cdr3_length: 15; j_call: TRBJ2-3; cdr3_aa: CASSQKAGRTDTQYF; cdr3_nt: TGTGCCAGCAGCCAAAAAGCGGGCCGCACAGATACGCAGTATTTT
v_call: TRBV2; d_call: NA; clone_size: NA; cdr3_length: 12; j_call: TRBJ1-1; cdr3_aa: CASRSLYGAAFF; cdr3_nt: TGTGCCAGCAGGTCTCTGTATGGGGCAGCTTTCTTT
v_call: TRBV21-1; d_call: NA; clone_size: few; cdr3_length: 15; j_call: TRBJ2-2; cdr3_aa: CASIHPGQGVGELFF; cdr3_nt: TGTGCCAGCATCCATCCGGGACAGGGCGTCGGGGAGCTGTTTTTT
v_call: TRBV19; d_call: NA; clone_size: NA; cdr3_length: 13; j_call: TRBJ2-2; cdr3_aa: CASSTRDTGELFF; cdr3_nt: TGTGCCAGTAGTACCCGGGACACCGGGGAGCTGTTTTTT
v_call: TRBV5-1; d_call: NA; clone_size: NA; cdr3_length: 13; j_call: TRBJ2-5; cdr3_aa: CASSLASEETQYF; cdr3_nt: TGCGCCAGCAGCTTGGCCTCGGAAGAGACCCAGTACTTC
v_call: TRBV7-9; d_call: NA; clone_size: NA; cdr3_length: 13; j_call: TRBJ2-1; cdr3_aa: CASGPFGSNEQFF; cdr3_nt: TGTGCCAGCGGTCCATTTGGGTCCAATGAGCAGTTCTTC
v_call: TRBV11-2; d_call: NA; clone_size: NA; cdr3_length: 12; j_call: TRBJ2-7; cdr3_aa: CASSLGRYEQYF; cdr3_nt: TGTGCCAGCAGCTTAGGTCGGTACGAGCAGTACTTC
v_call: TRBV5-1; d_call: NA; clone_size: NA; cdr3_length: 15; j_call: TRBJ2-1; cdr3_aa: CASSSSGANLNEQFF; cdr3_nt: TGCGCCAGCAGCTCTTCCGGTGCTAACCTCAATGAGCAGTTCTTC
v_call: TRBV28; d_call: TRBD1; clone_size: few; cdr3_length: 14; j_call: TRBJ2-2; cdr3_aa: CASSLGQGPGELFF; cdr3_nt: TGTGCCAGCAGTTTAGGACAGGGGCCCGGGGAGCTGTTTTTT
v_call: TRBV6-6; d_call: NA; clone_size: NA; cdr3_length: 14; j_call: TRBJ1-1; cdr3_aa: CASRPSSAEPEAFF; cdr3_nt: TGTGCCAGCAGGCCCTCGAGCGCAGAGCCTGAAGCTTTCTTT
v_call: TRBV7-9; d_call: TRBD2; clone_size: NA; cdr3_length: 14; j_call: TRBJ2-1; cdr3_aa: CASSPGTSRDEQFF; cdr3_nt: TGTGCCAGCAGCCCCGGGACTAGCAGGGATGAGCAGTTCTTC
v_call: TRBV20-1; d_call: NA; clone_size: NA; cdr3_length: 11; j_call: TRBJ2-5; cdr3_aa: CSASYNEAQYF; cdr3_nt: TGCAGTGCTAGCTACAATGAGGCCCAGTACTTC
v_call: TRBV7-2; d_call: NA; clone_size: few; cdr3_length: 14; j_call: TRBJ2-2; cdr3_aa: CASSRGVSTGELFF; cdr3_nt: TGTGCCAGCAGCCGCGGGGTGAGCACCGGGGAGCTGTTTTTT
v_call: TRBV11-3; d_call: NA; clone_size: once; cdr3_length: 15; j_call: TRBJ2-3; cdr3_aa: CASSPGGGGTDTQYF; cdr3_nt: TGTGCCAGCAGCCCAGGGGGAGGGGGCACAGATACGCAGTATTTT
v_call: TRBV7-2; d_call: NA; clone_size: NA; cdr3_length: 13; j_call: TRBJ1-1; cdr3_aa: CASSLGGSTEAFF; cdr3_nt: TGTGCCAGCAGCTTAGGCGGCAGTACTGAAGCTTTCTTT
v_call: TRBV6-1; d_call: NA; clone_size: NA; cdr3_length: 13; j_call: TRBJ2-5; cdr3_aa: CASSYGASRTQYF; cdr3_nt: TGTGCCAGCAGTTATGGGGCCTCCAGGACCCAGTACTTC
v_call: TRBV28; d_call: NA; clone_size: NA; cdr3_length: 12; j_call: TRBJ1-6; cdr3_aa: CASSTDLLPLHF; cdr3_nt: TGTGCCAGCAGCACAGACCTATTACCCCTCCACTTT
v_call: TRBV6-1; d_call: NA; clone_size: once; cdr3_length: 17; j_call: TRBJ1-2; cdr3_aa: CASSAPTRGFNSYGYTF; cdr3_nt: TGTGCCAGCAGTGCCCCCACCAGGGGCTTTAATAGCTATGGCTACACCTTC
v_call: TRBV7-2; d_call: NA; clone_size: NA; cdr3_length: 14; j_call: TRBJ2-4; cdr3_aa: CASSLDYVGDIQYF; cdr3_nt: TGTGCCAGCAGCCTGGACTACGTTGGGGACATTCAGTACTTC
v_call: TRBV5-4; d_call: NA; clone_size: NA; cdr3_length: 15; j_call: TRBJ1-1; cdr3_aa: CASSPATGPNTEAFF; cdr3_nt: TGTGCCAGCAGTCCAGCGACAGGTCCAAACACTGAAGCTTTCTTT
v_call: TRBV4-1; d_call: NA; clone_size: NA; cdr3_length: 15; j_call: TRBJ1-2; cdr3_aa: CASSQLQGANYGYTF; cdr3_nt: TGCGCCAGCAGCCAGCTACAGGGTGCTAACTATGGCTACACCTTC
v_call: TRBV4-1; d_call: NA; clone_size: NA; cdr3_length: 16; j_call: TRBJ2-7; cdr3_aa: CASSQDRGGGLYEQYF; cdr3_nt: TGCGCCAGCAGCCAAGATCGAGGGGGGGGCCTCTACGAGCAGTACTTC
v_call: TRBV18; d_call: TRBD1; clone_size: NA; cdr3_length: 13; j_call: TRBJ2-5; cdr3_aa: CASSSGQQETQYF; cdr3_nt: TGTGCCAGCTCCTCGGGACAGCAAGAGACCCAGTACTTC
v_call: TRBV5-4; d_call: NA; clone_size: once; cdr3_length: 13; j_call: TRBJ2-3; cdr3_aa: CASSFTSGDTQYF; cdr3_nt: TGTGCCAGCAGCTTTACTAGTGGTGATACGCAGTATTTT
v_call: TRBV5-1; d_call: NA; clone_size: NA; cdr3_length: 15; j_call: TRBJ2-2; cdr3_aa: CASSPRAQNTGELFF; cdr3_nt: TGCGCCAGCAGCCCCAGGGCTCAGAACACCGGGGAGCTGTTTTTT
v_call: TRBV10-2; d_call: NA; clone_size: NA; cdr3_length: 14; j_call: TRBJ2-5; cdr3_aa: CASSDIRGGETQYF; cdr3_nt: TGCGCCAGCAGTGATATCAGGGGGGGAGAGACCCAGTACTTC
v_call: TRBV5-5; d_call: TRBD2; clone_size: NA; cdr3_length: 14; j_call: TRBJ2-5; cdr3_aa: CASQRGGRQETQYF; cdr3_nt: TGTGCCAGCCAGCGGGGAGGACGTCAAGAGACCCAGTACTTC
v_call: TRBV9; d_call: NA; clone_size: NA; cdr3_length: 13; j_call: TRBJ2-2; cdr3_aa: CASSVDGSGELFF; cdr3_nt: TGTGCCAGCAGCGTAGATGGATCCGGGGAGCTGTTTTTT
v_call: TRBV6-5; d_call: NA; clone_size: NA; cdr3_length: 13; j_call: TRBJ1-2; cdr3_aa: CASSYGEGKGYTF; cdr3_nt: TGTGCCAGCAGTTATGGGGAAGGAAAGGGCTACACCTTC
v_call: TRBV15; d_call: NA; clone_size: once; cdr3_length: 15; j_call: TRBJ2-3; cdr3_aa: CATSRDRGGTDTQYF; cdr3_nt: TGTGCCACCAGCAGAGATCGGGGAGGCACAGATACGCAGTATTTT
v_call: TRBV4-3; d_call: NA; clone_size: NA; cdr3_length: 15; j_call: TRBJ1-5; cdr3_aa: CASSQGVQGGQPQHF; cdr3_nt: TGCGCCAGCAGCCAAGGCGTGCAGGGAGGTCAGCCCCAGCATTTT
v_call: TRBV10-1; d_call: NA; clone_size: NA; cdr3_length: 16; j_call: TRBJ1-1; cdr3_aa: CASNLDRTPSSTEAFF; cdr3_nt: TGCGCCAGCAACTTAGACCGAACCCCATCGTCCACTGAAGCTTTCTTT
v_call: TRBV5-4; d_call: NA; clone_size: NA; cdr3_length: 11; j_call: TRBJ2-3; cdr3_aa: CASSLGGDKYF; cdr3_nt: TGTGCCAGCAGCTTGGGAGGGGACAAGTATTTT
v_call: TRBV27; d_call: NA; clone_size: NA; cdr3_length: 14; j_call: TRBJ2-2; cdr3_aa: CASSPTQNTGELFF; cdr3_nt: TGTGCCAGCAGTCCAACACAGAACACCGGGGAGCTGTTTTTT
v_call: TRBV11-2; d_call: NA; clone_size: NA; cdr3_length: 13; j_call: TRBJ2-7; cdr3_aa: CASSPGVSYEQYF; cdr3_nt: TGTGCCAGCAGCCCAGGGGTGTCCTACGAGCAGTACTTC
v_call: TRBV19; d_call: TRBD2; clone_size: NA; cdr3_length: 15; j_call: TRBJ2-1; cdr3_aa: CASSSGGASYNEQFF; cdr3_nt: TGTGCCAGTAGCAGCGGGGGGGCTTCCTACAATGAGCAGTTCTTC
v_call: TRBV29-1; d_call: NA; clone_size: NA; cdr3_length: 12; j_call: TRBJ2-7; cdr3_aa: CSVAGVYYEQYF; cdr3_nt: TGCAGCGTGGCCGGCGTGTATTACGAGCAGTACTTC
v_call: TRBV5-4; d_call: NA; clone_size: NA; cdr3_length: 15; j_call: TRBJ2-3; cdr3_aa: CASSLKQGNTDTQYF; cdr3_nt: TGTGCCAGCAGCTTGAAGCAGGGGAACACAGATACGCAGTATTTT
v_call: TRBV2; d_call: TRBD2; clone_size: NA; cdr3_length: 15; j_call: TRBJ2-3; cdr3_aa: CASSEVTSGENTQYF; cdr3_nt: TGTGCCAGCAGTGAAGTTACTAGCGGGGAGAATACGCAGTATTTT
v_call: TRBV19; d_call: TRBD2; clone_size: NA; cdr3_length: 15; j_call: TRBJ2-2; cdr3_aa: CASSRIAGAGGELFF; cdr3_nt: TGTGCCAGTAGTAGAATAGCGGGAGCCGGTGGGGAGCTGTTTTTT
v_call: TRBV10-1; d_call: NA; clone_size: NA; cdr3_length: 13; j_call: TRBJ1-2; cdr3_aa: CASSESRVRGYTF; cdr3_nt: TGCGCCAGCAGTGAGTCCAGGGTGCGTGGCTACACCTTC
v_call: TRBV7-6; d_call: TRBD2; clone_size: NA; cdr3_length: 16; j_call: TRBJ2-2; cdr3_aa: CASSLASPGGAGELFF; cdr3_nt: TGTGCCAGCAGCTTAGCTAGCCCCGGGGGGGCCGGGGAGCTGTTTTTT
v_call: TRBV9; d_call: TRBD1; clone_size: NA; cdr3_length: 19; j_call: TRBJ2-1; cdr3_aa: CASSAYYPRGQGAHNEQFF; cdr3_nt: TGTGCCAGCAGCGCGTACTACCCCAGGGGACAGGGGGCCCACAATGAGCAGTTCTTC
v_call: TRBV5-1; d_call: TRBD1; clone_size: NA; cdr3_length: 15; j_call: TRBJ1-2; cdr3_aa: CASSLGSGGKHGYTF; cdr3_nt: TGCGCCAGCAGCTTGGGCTCAGGGGGCAAACATGGCTACACCTTC
v_call: TRBV7-9; d_call: TRBD2; clone_size: NA; cdr3_length: 14; j_call: TRBJ2-1; cdr3_aa: CASSLGSSGNEQFF; cdr3_nt: TGTGCCAGCAGCTTAGGATCTAGCGGGAATGAGCAGTTCTTC